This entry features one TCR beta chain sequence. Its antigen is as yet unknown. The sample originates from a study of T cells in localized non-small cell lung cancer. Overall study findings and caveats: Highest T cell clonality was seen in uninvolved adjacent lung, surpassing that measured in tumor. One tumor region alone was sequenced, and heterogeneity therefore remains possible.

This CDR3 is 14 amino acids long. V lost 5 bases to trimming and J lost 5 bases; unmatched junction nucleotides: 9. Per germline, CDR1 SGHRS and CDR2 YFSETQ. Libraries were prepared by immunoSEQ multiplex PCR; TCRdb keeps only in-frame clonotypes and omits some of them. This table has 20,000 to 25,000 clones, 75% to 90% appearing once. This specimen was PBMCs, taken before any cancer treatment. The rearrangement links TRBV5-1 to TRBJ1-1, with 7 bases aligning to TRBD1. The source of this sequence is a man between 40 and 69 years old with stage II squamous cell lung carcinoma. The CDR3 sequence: CASSNPGGGTEAFF. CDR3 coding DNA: TGCGCCAGCAGTAACCCAGGGGGGGGGACTGAAGCTTTCTTT.